Detailed here is one T cell receptor beta chain. This clone was counted once. What this receptor recognizes is not known. No base quality values were provided; no much bigger clone lies one nucleotide off. The sample belongs to a study of T cell responses to AZD1222 COVID-19 vaccine (dated by TCRdb to the early 2020s). Context from the whole study: A total of just over 230 trial participants underwent TCR sequencing, of whom about 200 had received two doses of AZD1222 and about 25 had received two doses of the MenACWY control vaccine. Trial participants were enrolled into age subgroups of 18-55, 56-69 and 70-plus years, which contained approximately 150, 28 and 58 TCR-sequenced participants, respectively.

The paper's findings and limits, for the study overall: A significant rise in spike-specific TCR breadth and depth was observed after two AZD1222 doses relative to day 0 and relative to MenACWY recipients. Participants were mostly white British, with more females than males. The authors suggested clonal diversity may have been underestimated. Vaccine-associated CD4 TCRs spanned the whole spike protein, with dominant responses in regions 160-218 and 743-854. The 56-69-year group was small, and its depth increase did not reach significance, likely because of low power. Conclusions about previously exposed vaccinees were limited because only a handful of AZD1222 recipients were SARS-CoV-2 seropositive at baseline. Reportedly, almost half of the unique spike-specific TCRs recognized epitopes lying outside the regions that are mutated in the B.1.351 and B.1.1.7 variants. Because no day 14 peak-response samples were available, the repertoires could be characterized only after the peak T cell response.

The CDR3 holds 12 amino acids from the cysteine to the phenylalanine. Solely the CDR3 DNA is kept, with 36 bases framed from the first base. V and J are truncated by 3 bases and 13 bases respectively, leaving an intervening sequence of 12 bases. The CDR3 regions of human TCRbeta chains were analyzed by immunosequencing. The source study handled its data this way. Repertoire TCRs were checked for matches against a reference library of SARS-CoV-2-specific TCRs that had been generated using the MIRA antigen-specificity platform. Breadth was defined as the fraction of unique TCRs that were SARS-CoV-2-associated, and depth was defined as the fraction of total T cells that were SARS-CoV-2-associated. Each spike-specific TCR was assigned to its reactive spike region and to a CD4 or CD8 class using the MIRA data. Log10-transformed breadth and depth values were compared by one-way ANOVA with Sidak's multiple comparisons tests. TCRdb obtained this table from immuneACCESS and retained in-frame rearrangements with V and J assigned. These tables miss some clones; where compared with another copy, unresolved V genes account for less than half of the shortfall, and the remainder is unexplained. V, J and clone size are those of that table, while D and trimming were read from the DNA. The sample records some 130,000 clones, 80% to 95% of which are singletons. Around 1.1% of the sample is in the top ten clones.

The time point label for this specimen denotes: about 28 days (+/-7) after the second vaccine dose. AZD1222 recipients given second doses at about 4 weeks or at about 12 weeks were pooled, since spike-specific TCR depth and breadth were not found to differ between the two schedules. Vaccinee samples came from UK trials COV001 and COV002, including a single-blind randomized controlled phase 2/3 trial of AZD1222 (ChAdOx1 nCoV-19) in healthy adults. Trial participant PBMC samples were collected at day 0 and day 28 after the second dose for TCRbeta chain sequencing. This specimen was peripheral blood, taken 28 days after the second AZD1222 dose. The chain couples TRBV12-3 or TRBV12-4 to TRBJ1-4; the D gene cannot be named for sure. This clonotype was obtained from an adult who received the AZD1222 COVID-19 vaccine. The nucleotides read TGTGCCAGCAGTTTGACCCAACAAGGACTGTTTTTT. The encoded protein is CASSLTQQGLFF.